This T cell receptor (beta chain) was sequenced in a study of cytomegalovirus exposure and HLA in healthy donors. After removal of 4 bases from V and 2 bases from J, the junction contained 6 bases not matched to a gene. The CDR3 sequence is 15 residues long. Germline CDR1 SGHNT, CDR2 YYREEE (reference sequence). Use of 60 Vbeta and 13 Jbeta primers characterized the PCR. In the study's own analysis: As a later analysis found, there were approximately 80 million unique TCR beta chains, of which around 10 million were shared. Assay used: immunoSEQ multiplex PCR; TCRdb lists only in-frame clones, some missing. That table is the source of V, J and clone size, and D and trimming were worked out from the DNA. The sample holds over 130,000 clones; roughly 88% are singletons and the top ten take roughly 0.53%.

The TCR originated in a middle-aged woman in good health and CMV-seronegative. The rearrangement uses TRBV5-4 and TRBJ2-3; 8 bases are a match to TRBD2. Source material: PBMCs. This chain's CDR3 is CASSPLAGHTDTQYF. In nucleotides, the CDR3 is TGTGCCAGCAGCCCTCTAGCGGGTCACACAGATACGCAGTATTTT.